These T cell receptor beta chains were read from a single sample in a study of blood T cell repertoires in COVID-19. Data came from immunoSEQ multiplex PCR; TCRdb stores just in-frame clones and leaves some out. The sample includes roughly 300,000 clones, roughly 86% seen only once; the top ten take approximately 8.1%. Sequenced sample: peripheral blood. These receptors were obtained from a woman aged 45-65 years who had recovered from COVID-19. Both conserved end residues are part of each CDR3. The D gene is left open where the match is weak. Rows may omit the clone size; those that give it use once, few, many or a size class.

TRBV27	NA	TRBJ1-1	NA	CASRDGRFLTGEAFF	TGTGCCAGCAGGGACGGACGGTTTCTGACAGGTGAAGCTTTCTTT
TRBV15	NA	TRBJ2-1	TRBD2	CATSSRLAGAPGNEQFF	TGTGCCACCAGCAGTAGACTAGCGGGAGCTCCGGGGAATGAGCAGTTCTTC
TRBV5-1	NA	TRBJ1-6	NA	CASRKERGKPFNSSYNSPLHF	TGCGCCAGCAGAAAGGAGCGGGGAAAACCATTTAATAGCTCCTATAATTCACCCCTCCACTTT
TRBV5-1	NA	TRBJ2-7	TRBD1	CASSLYAAGQGHEQYF	TGCGCCAGCAGCTTGTATGCTGCGGGACAGGGCCACGAGCAGTACTTC
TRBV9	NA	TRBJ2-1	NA	CASSVEALSYNEQFF	TGTGCCAGCAGCGTAGAAGCGTTATCCTACAATGAGCAGTTCTTC
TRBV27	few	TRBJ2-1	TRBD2	CASSLSPSGASYNEQFF	TGTGCCAGCAGTTTATCGCCCAGCGGGGCCTCCTACAATGAGCAGTTCTTC
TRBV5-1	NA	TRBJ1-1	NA	CASSLGVGQIMSEAFF	TGCGCCAGCAGCTTGGGTGTAGGACAGATAATGTCTGAAGCTTTCTTT
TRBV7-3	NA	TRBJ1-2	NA	CASSLTRSGGYTF	TGTGCCAGCAGCTTAACAAGGTCGGGTGGCTACACCTTC
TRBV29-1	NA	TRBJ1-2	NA	CSVVTNYGYTF	TGCAGCGTTGTCACAAACTATGGCTACACCTTC
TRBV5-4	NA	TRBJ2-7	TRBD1	CASSLGQAMVQYF	TGTGCCAGCAGCCTGGGACAGGCTATGGTGCAGTACTTC
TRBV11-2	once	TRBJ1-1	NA	CASSSPQGRTEAFF	TGTGCCAGCAGCTCACCCCAGGGTAGAACTGAAGCTTTCTTT
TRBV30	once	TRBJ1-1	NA	CAWSVAVEAFF	TGTGCCTGGAGTGTAGCTGTTGAAGCTTTCTTT
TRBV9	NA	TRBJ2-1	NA	CASSAPYSIQGNEQFF	TGTGCCAGCAGCGCCCCATACTCGATCCAGGGGAATGAGCAGTTCTTC
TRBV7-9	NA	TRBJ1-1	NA	CASSLEGQAFF	TGTGCCAGCAGCTTAGAGGGGCAAGCTTTCTTT
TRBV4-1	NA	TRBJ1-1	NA	CASSLGGGGNTEAFF	TGCGCCAGCAGCCTGGGGGGCGGGGGGAACACTGAAGCTTTCTTT
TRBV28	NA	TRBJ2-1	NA	CASSWGRYNEQFF	TGTGCCAGCAGCTGGGGCCGGTACAATGAGCAGTTCTTC
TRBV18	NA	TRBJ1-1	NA	CASSPEGAGAFF	TGTGCCAGCTCACCGGAAGGGGCCGGAGCTTTCTTT
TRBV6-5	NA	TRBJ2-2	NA	CASSYSYPGNTGELFF	TGTGCCAGCAGTTACTCTTACCCAGGGAACACCGGGGAGCTGTTTTTT
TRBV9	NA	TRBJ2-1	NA	CASSGPRMEEQFF	TGTGCCAGCAGCGGCCCCCGGATGGAGGAGCAGTTCTTC
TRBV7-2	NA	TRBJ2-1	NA	CASSSTGLPQQFF	TGTGCCAGCAGCTCAACAGGGCTACCCCAGCAGTTCTTC
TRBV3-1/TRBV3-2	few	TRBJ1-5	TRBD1	CASSQDKRRDRVRNQPQHF	TGTGCCAGCAGCCAAGATAAACGGCGGGACAGGGTCCGGAATCAGCCCCAGCATTTT
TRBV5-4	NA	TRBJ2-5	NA	CASSLGDIGRETQYF	TGTGCCAGCAGCTTGGGGGACATAGGAAGAGAGACCCAGTACTTC
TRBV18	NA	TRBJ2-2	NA	CASSPFTGTGELFF	TGTGCCAGCTCACCGTTTACAGGGACCGGGGAGCTGTTTTTT
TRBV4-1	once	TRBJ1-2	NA	CASSQGRGGANYGYTF	TGCGCCAGCAGCCAAGGTCGAGGTGGAGCGAACTATGGCTACACCTTC
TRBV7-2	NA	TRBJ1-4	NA	CASSPVRGFNEKLFF	TGTGCCAGCAGCCCGGTACGAGGCTTTAATGAAAAACTGTTTTTT
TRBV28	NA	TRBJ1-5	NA	CASSFYGRQRPEHF	TGTGCCAGCAGTTTCTATGGACGACAGAGACCTGAGCATTTT
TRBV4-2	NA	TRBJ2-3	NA	CASSQGAGESTDTQYF	TGTGCCAGCAGCCAAGGAGCGGGTGAGAGCACAGATACGCAGTATTTT
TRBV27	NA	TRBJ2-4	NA	CASSTGLRNIQYF	TGTGCCAGCAGCACAGGGTTAAGAAACATTCAGTACTTC
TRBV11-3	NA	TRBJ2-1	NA	CASSKHGGPPYNEQFF	TGTGCCAGCAGCAAACACGGAGGTCCCCCCTACAATGAGCAGTTCTTC
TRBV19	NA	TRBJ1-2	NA	CASSMAPIGGLGYGYTF	TGTGCCAGTAGTATGGCACCGATCGGGGGGCTGGGCTATGGCTACACCTTC
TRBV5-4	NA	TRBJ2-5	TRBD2	CASSLEPSGRETQYF	TGTGCCAGCAGCTTGGAGCCCAGCGGGAGAGAGACCCAGTACTTC
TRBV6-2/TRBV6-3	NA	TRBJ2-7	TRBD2	CASSSPGLAGGREQYF	TGTGCCAGCAGTTCCCCGGGACTAGCGGGGGGACGGGAGCAGTACTTC
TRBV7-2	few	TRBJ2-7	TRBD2	CASSLGNSGADEQYF	TGTGCCAGCAGCTTAGGAAATAGCGGGGCAGACGAGCAGTACTTC
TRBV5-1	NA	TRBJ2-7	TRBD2	CASSLGTSGPYEQYF	TGCGCCAGCAGCTTGGGGACTAGCGGCCCCTACGAGCAGTACTTC
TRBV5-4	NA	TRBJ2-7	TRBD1	CASSPTGTGVAEQYF	TGTGCCAGCAGCCCGACCGGGACAGGGGTAGCCGAGCAGTACTTC